The 13 T cell receptor beta chains reported below all come from one sample, sequenced in a study of blood T cell repertoires in COVID-19. Using immunoSEQ multiplex PCR, the repertoire was profiled, and TCRdb retains in-frame clones only, with some absent. The table has some 270,000 clones, roughly 84% seen once; the top ten hold 15% to 18%. Sequencing used peripheral blood. These receptors were collected from a person aged 70 to 80 with COVID-19, enrolled during active disease.

This clone is a singleton in its sample. CDR3 protein: CSVDGGGAETQYF. The DNA for the CDR3 is TGCAGCGTTGACGGCGGGGGGGCTGAGACCCAGTACTTC. The V gene is TRBV29-1, the J gene TRBJ2-5; 9 bases are shared with TRBD2. With 3 bases clipped from V and 5 bases from J, the junction kept 4 bases outside the gene matches. The CDR3 is 13 residues long. Per germline, CDR1 SQVTM and CDR2 ANQGSEA.

CDR3 DNA: TGTGCCAGCTCACCAGGGACAGGGCAACCCTACGAGCAGTACTTC. It yields the protein CASSPGTGQPYEQYF. The V gene is TRBV18, the J gene TRBJ2-7, with TRBD1 matching 9 bases. Germline V gene sequence: CDR1 KGHSH, CDR2 LQKENI. The length of the CDR3 is 15 residues. The V and J ends lost 2 bases and 2 bases, in that order; junction bases with no gene match: 4.

With respect to this clone: This specimen includes other DNA sequences encoding the same CDR3. The V call is TRBV5-8, the J call TRBJ1-2; 11 bases agree with TRBD1. The J segment lost 8 bases and the V segment lost 4 bases, leaving 1 base of the junction unmatched. In germline, CDR1 is SGHTS, CDR2 YDEGEE. The CDR3 extends over 12 amino acids. The CDR3: CASSRTGGGYTF. Written as DNA, the CDR3 is TGTGCCAGCAGCCGGACAGGGGGCGGCTACACCTTC.

This clone has a single count. The CDR3: CASSLGGGNTEAFF. For the CDR3, the DNA is TGTGCCAGCAGCTTAGGGGGGGGGAACACTGAAGCTTTCTTT. This rearrangement joins TRBV7-6 to TRBJ1-1; TRBD1 might be the D (5 bases). The CDR3 length is 14 residues. V was cut by 1 base and J by 1 base, with 7 bases left in between. CDR1 is SGHVS and CDR2 is FNYEAQ in the germline V gene.

The V call is TRBV28, the J call TRBJ1-5, with 8 bases that match TRBD1. This CDR3 has 16 amino acids. V lost 6 bases and J lost 1; bases outside the gene matches: 8. Germline CDR1 and CDR2: MDHEN and SYDVKM. The CDR3 loop reads CASRGTGQISNQPQHF. Written as DNA, the CDR3 is TGTGCCAGCAGGGGGACAGGTCAAATCAGCAATCAGCCCCAGCATTTT.

J is TRBJ1-1 and V is TRBV18, with no clear D. The CDR3 is made up of 11 amino acids. The ends were cut back, 2 bases at V and 7 bases at J, with 5 bases in the middle. Germline-derived CDR1 and CDR2 are KGHSH and LQKENI. CDR3 in amino acids: CASSPGVEAFF. Written as DNA, the CDR3 is TGTGCCAGCTCACCAGGAGTTGAAGCTTTCTTT.

The chain joins TRBV28 to TRBJ2-5; tentatively, D is TRBD1 (5 bases). Germline V lookup: CDR1 MDHEN, CDR2 SYDVKM. Deletions cut 3 bases from V and 5 bases from J, with 10 bases between. The CDR3 totals 13 residues. CDR3 sequence: CASSFLGRETQYF. The CDR3, as DNA: TGTGCCAGCAGTTTTCTGGGGCGGGAGACCCAGTACTTC.

The CDR3 DNA reads TGTGCCATCAGTGACAAGCTAGATACGCAGTATTTT. This translates into CAISDKLDTQYF. V and J are TRBV10-3 and TRBJ2-3; D is uncertain. Between the trimmed V and J ends, which lost 3 bases and 5 bases, there was a span of 6 bases. The CDR3 is 12 residues long. Germline CDR1 reads ENHRY; CDR2 reads SYGVKD.

The chain employs TRBV19 and TRBJ2-3; 10 nucleotides line up with TRBD2. The CDR3 consists of 14 residues. Trimming cost V 7 bases and J 0 bases; bases outside gene matches: 1. Germline V gene lookup returns CDR1 LNHDA and CDR2 SQIVND (reference sequence). CDR3 in DNA: TGTGCCAGTAAGACTAGCGGGAGCACAGATACGCAGTATTTT. It encodes CASKTSGSTDTQYF.

The chain links TRBV7-9 to TRBJ2-4, with 8 bases identical to TRBD1. Germline V gives CDR1 SEHNR, CDR2 FQNEAQ (reference sequence). This CDR3 has 14 residues. V lost 5 bases, J lost 9 bases, and 9 bases stayed unmatched. The CDR3 nucleotides are TGTGCCAGCAGCCCCGGGACAGGCCCGATCATTCAGTACTTC. Amino acid sequence: CASSPGTGPIIQYF. The full variable domain, its missing parts supplied by reference TRBV7-9 and TRBJ2-4, is DTGVSQNPRHKITKRGQNVTFRCDPISEHNRLYWYRQTLGQGPEFLTYFQNEAQLEKSRLLSDRFSAERPKGSFSTLEIQRTEQGDSAMYLCASSPGTGPIIQYFGAGTRLSVL.

This clone was seen a handful of times. This chain joins TRBV4-3 and TRBJ1-6; D remains ambiguous. Trimming shortened V by 3 bases and J by 6 bases, and 15 bases separated the two germline ends. The germline V gene encodes CDR1 LGHNA and CDR2 YSLEER. The CDR3 runs 16 residues. The CDR3 spells CASSQEADGSNSPLHF. The CDR3 DNA reads as TGCGCCAGCAGCCAGGAAGCGGACGGTTCTAATTCACCCCTCCACTTT.

The rearrangement joins TRBV14 to TRBJ2-2; TRBD2 matches 7 bases. This CDR3 has 18 amino acids. Trimming cost V 1 base and J 0 bases; bases outside gene matches: 8. The germline CDR1 and CDR2 sequences are SGHDN and FVKESK. The CDR3 DNA sequence: TGTGCCAGCAGCCAAGTGAATAGCGGGTCGGCGAACACCGGGGAGCTGTTTTTT. As protein: CASSQVNSGSANTGELFF.

This clone appeared a single time. The genes are TRBV28 and TRBJ1-5; 7 bases are shared with TRBD1. The CDR3 is 15 amino acids. Germline CDR1 is MDHEN and CDR2 is SYDVKM. V shed 6 bases, J shed 7 bases, and the junction held 12 bases outside the gene matches. The CDR3 loop reads CASSRQGGAGQPQHF. CDR3 nucleotides: TGTGCCAGCAGCCGACAGGGAGGAGCAGGCCAGCCCCAGCATTTT.